The clone carrying this T cell receptor delta chain occurred many times. The antigen is not known. This DNA translates differently at residue 8 from the TCRdb protein, which is that of a much larger clone; a read error is likely, and the protein shown is the DNA's own translation. Within the sample, other DNA sequences also encode this same CDR3. TCRdb reapplied CATT to the multiplex PCR reads. The sample consists of some 100,000 delta-chain clones, over 1.1% of them appearing once. This entry comes from a study of γδ T cells in repeated Plasmodium falciparum infection. As for the study in general: Malaria-naive adults were infected with P. falciparum NF54 four times over about 600 days.

Bulk repertoires came from Vgamma9/Vdelta2+ or Vdelta2-negative gammadelta T cells flow-sorted from PBMC. V lost 0 bases, J lost 0 bases, and 11 bases stayed unmatched. The germline V gene has CDR1 TSWWSYY and CDR2 QGS. This CDR3 is 19 amino acids long. Overall study findings and caveats: Many TCRgamma sequences overlapped between individuals in stable Vgamma9/Vdelta2+ repertoires.

The sequencing input was gamma-delta T cells from blood. This clonotype originated in a pool of human donors (malaria-infected and uninfected, not separated). This chain uses TRDV1 with TRDJ1, with 9 bases identical to TRDD3. For the CDR3, the DNA is TGTGCTCTTGGGGAACTAGGCCGGGGGATACCCTCATACACCGATAAACTCATCTTT. Translated: CALGELGRGIPSYTDKLIF.